These 23 T cell receptor beta chains share one sample of origin, sequenced in a study of cytomegalovirus exposure and HLA in healthy donors. Generated by immunoSEQ multiplex PCR, the TCRdb table keeps only in-frame clones and is missing some. In the table there are some 150,000 clones, approximately 86% of which are singletons. Sequenced input: PBMCs. These receptors originate from a man in his late teens or twenties in good health and CMV-seropositive.

This clone has just a few counts. V usage is TRBV6-1 and J usage is TRBJ1-5, with unresolved D. Germline V gene lookup returns CDR1 MNHNS and CDR2 SASEGT. The CDR3 runs to 15 residues. The V and J ends lost 3 bases and 0 bases respectively, with 9 bases between them. This CDR3 reads CASSDAGYSNQPQHF. The CDR3, as DNA: TGTGCCAGCAGTGATGCAGGATATAGCAATCAGCCCCAGCATTTT.

This chain links TRBV4-1 with TRBJ2-7; 9 bases are a match to TRBD2. Trimming removed 1 base from V and 2 bases from J; junction bases left unmatched: 9. In germline, CDR1 is MGHRA, CDR2 YSYEKL. The CDR3 runs 17 residues. CDR3 loop: CASSQVLLTSGAYEQYF. The DNA for the CDR3 is TGCGCCAGCAGCCAAGTCCTCTTGACTAGCGGAGCCTACGAGCAGTACTTC.

This chain joins TRBV6-5 and TRBJ2-7; 8 bases align to TRBD1. Germline CDR1 reads MNHEY; CDR2 reads SVGAGI. J was trimmed by 0 bases and V by 6 bases; bases with no gene match: 7. There are 15 residues in the CDR3. The CDR3 DNA reads TGTGCCAGCAGCTTCCTTGACAGGGGCTCCTACGAGCAGTACTTC. It yields the protein CASSFLDRGSYEQYF.

This clone occurred once. The CDR3: CASSAGQPANYGYTF. The CDR3 DNA is TGCGCCAGCAGCGCGGGACAGCCAGCTAACTATGGCTACACCTTC. V is TRBV5-1 and J is TRBJ1-2, with 7 bases aligning to TRBD1. The germline V gene has CDR1 SGHRS and CDR2 YFSETQ. The CDR3 is 15 amino acids. J was trimmed by 0 bases and V by 4 bases; bases with no gene match: 6.

The chain combines TRBV27 with TRBJ2-1, with TRBD2 as a possible D gene (6 bases). The CDR3 totals 16 residues. Germline loops: CDR1 MNHEY, CDR2 SMNVEV (reference sequence). V was clipped by 5 bases and J by 7 bases, with 21 bases between them. CDR3 region: CASSKGWGLGGNEQFF. The CDR3, as DNA: TGTGCCAGCAGTAAGGGGTGGGGCCTGGGGGGTAATGAGCAGTTCTTC.

The chain couples TRBV7-2 to TRBJ1-2; no clear D. The CDR3 has 14 amino acids. V was cut by 7 bases and J by 4 bases, with 16 bases left in between. Germline V gene sequence: CDR1 SGHTA, CDR2 FQGNSA. The CDR3 nucleotides are TGTGCCAGCAACGGAGCCGGGTCTGGCTATGGCTACACCTTC. It translates to CASNGAGSGYGYTF.

The rearrangement joins TRBV11-3 to TRBJ2-7; D ambiguous. Germline values: CDR1 SGHNT, CDR2 YENEEA. V was shortened by 0 bases and J by 4 bases, with 7 bases between the two germline ends. The CDR3 has 13 amino acids. The DNA for the CDR3 is TGTGCCAGCAGCTTAGAGTTCGGGTACGAGCAGTACTTC. It codes for CASSLEFGYEQYF.

The chain joins TRBV28 to TRBJ2-7; a weak D match, TRBD1 (6 bases). Germline values: CDR1 MDHEN, CDR2 SYDVKM. V lost 6 bases to trimming and J lost 6 bases, with 18 bases between them. CDR3 length: 14 amino acids. This CDR3 is CASSHGLGGVEQYF. CDR3 sequence (DNA): TGTGCCAGCAGCCATGGGCTAGGGGGTGTCGAGCAGTACTTC.

This clone was seen more than once but under ten times. The V and J genes are TRBV5-6 and TRBJ2-7, with 9 bases identical to TRBD2. Trimming removed 4 bases from V and 3 bases from J; junction bases left unmatched: 5. This CDR3 contains 14 residues. CDR1 is SGHDT, CDR2 YYEEEE, per germline. The CDR3 DNA reads TGTGCCAGCAGCCCAGGGACTAGCATCTACGAGCAGTACTTC. Translating it yields CASSPGTSIYEQYF.

This sequence joins TRBV5-6 and TRBJ2-7, with D perhaps TRBD1 (6 bases). CDR1 and CDR2 (germline): SGHDT, YYEEEE. CDR3 length: 13 amino acids. Trimming cost V 9 bases and J 0 bases, with 13 bases left between them. The CDR3 nucleotides are TGTGCCACTTCGACAGGACGCTCCTACGAGCAGTACTTC. This gives the protein CATSTGRSYEQYF.

The J gene is TRBJ2-1, the V gene TRBV11-3, with TRBD2 matching over 10 bases. V lost 0 bases, J lost 5 bases, and 10 bases stayed unmatched. Germline-derived CDR1 and CDR2 are SGHNT and YENEEA. This CDR3 is 18 amino acids long. This CDR3 is CASSLDQSGTSANNEQFF. The CDR3 DNA follows: TGTGCCAGCAGCTTAGATCAAAGCGGGACTAGCGCAAACAATGAGCAGTTCTTC.

This sequence joins TRBV27 and TRBJ1-4; D is perhaps TRBD1 (6 bases). V was pared by 5 bases and J by 8 bases, with 9 bases between. The V gene's germline CDR1 is MNHEY and CDR2 SMNVEV (reference sequence). The CDR3 is 12 amino acids. The CDR3 sequence is CASSTGTEKLFF. CDR3 bases: TGTGCCAGCAGTACCGGGACAGAAAAACTGTTTTTT.

In DNA form, the CDR3 reads TGTGCCAGCAGCGGATTGACAGGTTTGGGGGAGCTGTTTTTT. Translated: CASSGLTGLGELFF. This chain uses TRBV9 with TRBJ2-2; D is possibly TRBD1 (6 bases). Trimming pared 3 bases from V and 8 bases from J, leaving 14 bases between. This CDR3 comprises 14 residues. Germline loops: CDR1 SGDLS, CDR2 YYNGEE.

In this sample, this clone turned up a few times. The chain recombines TRBV28 with TRBJ1-1; 7 bases are a match to TRBD1. Trimming took 5 bases from V and 6 from J; bases not matched to a gene: 9. CDR3 size: 14 residues. CDR1 and CDR2 (germline): MDHEN, SYDVKM. In DNA form, the CDR3 reads TGTGCCAGCAGTACCAAGACAGGGAAACCTGAAGCTTTCTTT. Its protein is CASSTKTGKPEAFF. Drawing the rest from reference TRBV28 and TRBJ1-1, the complete variable domain is DVKVTQSSRYLVKRTGEKVFLECVQDMDHENMFWYRQDPGLGLRLIYFSYDVKMKEKGDIPEGYSVSREKKERFSLILESASTNQTSMYLCASSTKTGKPEAFFGQGTRLTVV.

This chain joins TRBV11-2 and TRBJ2-3, with D possibly matching TRBD2 (6 bases). CDR3 length: 16 amino acids. CDR1 SGHAT and CDR2 FQNNGV come from the germline V gene. The V gene lost 5 bases and the J gene lost 3 bases, with 18 bases spanning the gap. CDR3 coding DNA: TGTGCCAGCAGCCCTGGGAGGCTAGAGTTAACAGATACGCAGTATTTT. Translated, it gives CASSPGRLELTDTQYF.

The chain employs TRBV27 and TRBJ2-7; 7 bases align to TRBD2. V was clipped by 6 bases and J by 2 bases; unmatched bases: 7. Germline assignment: CDR1 MNHEY and CDR2 SMNVEV (reference sequence). This CDR3 spans 14 amino acids. This chain's CDR3 is CASSSVGLAYEQYF. CDR3 sequence (DNA): TGTGCCAGCAGCTCGGTAGGACTAGCCTACGAGCAGTACTTC.

The CDR3 region has the DNA TGTGCCAGCAGTGAAGCGAGGAAGACAGGGGTTAGCTTGGGGCGGGGTGGTGAAGCTTTCTTT. It translates to CASSEARKTGVSLGRGGEAFF. This sequence joins TRBV6-1 and TRBJ1-1; 8 bases match TRBD1. With V trimmed by 0 bases and J by 7 bases, 25 bases remained unmatched. Germline loops: CDR1 MNHNS, CDR2 SASEGT. This CDR3 comprises 21 residues.

This chain uses TRBV19 with TRBJ2-1, with D possibly matching TRBD1 (6 bases). CDR1 and CDR2 (germline): LNHDA, SQIVND (reference sequence). The CDR3 runs to 16 residues. V gave up 3 bases and J gave up 8 bases, with 20 bases separating them. DNA of the CDR3: TGTGCCAGTAGTATTAATGGGCAGGGGAATGACGATGAGCAGTTCTTC. Translation gives CASSINGQGNDDEQFF.

This clone has only one observation. V is TRBV6-1 and J is TRBJ1-1; D not certain. This CDR3 spans 12 amino acids. The V end was cut by 6 bases, the J end by 3 bases, with 8 bases between. CDR1 MNHNS and CDR2 SASEGT come from the germline V gene. This CDR3 is CASSQYYTEAFF. CDR3 DNA: TGTGCCAGCAGCCAATACTACACTGAAGCTTTCTTT.

The V call is TRBV5-1, the J call TRBJ2-3, with D perhaps TRBD2 (5 bases). Germline V gives CDR1 SGHRS, CDR2 YFSETQ. The CDR3 has 14 amino acids. V was cut by 4 bases and J by 3 bases, with 12 bases left in between. CDR3 sequence (DNA): TGCGCCAGCAGCCTGGGAACTAGGACAGATACGCAGTATTTT. It translates to CASSLGTRTDTQYF.

The chain employs TRBV18 and TRBJ2-7; D call uncertain. The CDR3 is made up of 14 amino acids. Per germline, CDR1 KGHSH and CDR2 LQKENI. V dropped 3 bases and J dropped 0 bases, with 9 bases sitting between them. As DNA, the CDR3 is TGTGCCAGCTCACCGGTCGGTTTCTCCTACGAGCAGTACTTC. Translation gives CASSPVGFSYEQYF.

V is TRBV7-8 and J is TRBJ2-7; 8 nucleotides line up with TRBD2. Losses at the gene ends were 1 base for V and 8 bases for J; bases not matched to a gene: 7. CDR1 is SGHVS and CDR2 is FQNEAQ in the germline V gene. The CDR3 length is 14 residues. The CDR3 spells CASSLEGTSLKQYF. The CDR3 DNA follows: TGTGCCAGCAGCTTAGAAGGGACTAGTCTTAAGCAGTACTTC.

This clone was seen a single time. V is TRBV18 and J is TRBJ1-5; TRBD1 might be the D (6 bases). Trimming removed 6 bases at V and 5 bases at J, with 11 bases between. The CDR3 covers 13 residues. Germline V gene data show CDR1 as KGHSH and CDR2 as LQKENI. The CDR3 region is CASSRGADQPQHF. In DNA, the CDR3 is TGTGCCAGCTCCCGGGGGGCAGATCAGCCCCAGCATTTT.